Listed below are T cell receptor beta chains from one sample, sequenced in a study of PD-1 blockade in classical Hodgkin lymphoma. Profiled with immunoSEQ multiplex PCR; TCRdb holds only in-frame clones, not every one. The sample has 18,000 or so clones; under 85% are singletons. Sequencing was done on a sample of CD4+ T cells from blood. These receptors all stem from a human donor with classical Hodgkin lymphoma. The CDR3 runs from the conserved cysteine through the conserved F or W. The D gene is left open where the match is weak. Size tells how often a clone was seen (once, few, many) or the class of an expanded clone, and some rows leave it out.

CDR3: CASSDRGDTGELFF
DNA: TGTGCCAGCAGTGACCGAGGGGACACCGGGGAGCTGTTTTTT
D: NA
size: NA
J: TRBJ2-2
V: TRBV6-4

CDR3: CASSLNGWNQPQHF
DNA: TGTGCCAGCAGTTTAAACGGGTGGAATCAGCCCCAGCATTTT
D: NA
size: once
J: TRBJ1-5
V: TRBV27

CDR3: CASDGDQPQHF
DNA: TGTGCCAGCGACGGGGATCAGCCCCAGCATTTT
D: NA
size: few
J: TRBJ1-5
V: TRBV6-4

CDR3: CSASRDWLF
DNA: TGCAGTGCTAGTAGGGACTGGCTCTTC
D: NA
size: NA
J: TRBJ2-1
V: TRBV20-1

CDR3: CASSADSEQYF
DNA: TGTGCCAGCAGCGCGGACAGCGAGCAGTACTTC
D: NA
size: NA
J: TRBJ2-7
V: TRBV7-9

CDR3: CASSFDRGPYEQYF
DNA: TGTGCCAGCAGCTTCGACAGGGGCCCCTACGAGCAGTACTTC
D: TRBD1
size: NA
J: TRBJ2-7
V: TRBV6-5

CDR3: CASSLRLSYEQYF
DNA: TGTGCCAGCAGTTTAAGACTTTCCTACGAGCAGTACTTC
D: NA
size: NA
J: TRBJ2-7
V: TRBV28

CDR3: CASGRVPSSTDTQYF
DNA: TGCGCCAGCGGCCGGGTCCCCTCTAGCACAGATACGCAGTATTTT
D: NA
size: once
J: TRBJ2-3
V: TRBV5-1

CDR3: CASGVKQETQYF
DNA: TGTGCCAGCGGTGTAAAACAAGAGACCCAGTACTTC
D: NA
size: NA
J: TRBJ2-5
V: TRBV28

CDR3: CASGGQQYF
DNA: TGTGCCAGCGGGGGACAGCAGTACTTC
D: TRBD1
size: NA
J: TRBJ2-5
V: TRBV6-1

CDR3: CASSETTGRGSPLHF
DNA: TGTGCCAGCAGCGAAACCACAGGGAGAGGTTCACCCCTCCACTTT
D: NA
size: NA
J: TRBJ1-6
V: TRBV9

CDR3: CASSHPHRQGGEQYF
DNA: TGTGCCAGCAGCCATCCTCATCGACAGGGGGGAGAGCAGTACTTC
D: TRBD1
size: NA
J: TRBJ2-7
V: TRBV5-6

CDR3: CASIPGRVNTGELFF
DNA: TGTGCCAGCATCCCCGGGCGGGTAAACACCGGGGAGCTGTTTTTT
D: NA
size: NA
J: TRBJ2-2
V: TRBV2

CDR3: CASTFSSDTEAFF
DNA: TGTGCCAGCACGTTCTCGTCGGACACTGAAGCTTTCTTT
D: NA
size: NA
J: TRBJ1-1
V: TRBV28

CDR3: CASRTSAQETQYF
DNA: TGTGCCAGCAGAACTAGCGCACAAGAGACCCAGTACTTC
D: TRBD2
size: few
J: TRBJ2-5
V: TRBV28

CDR3: CASSPPGRVSKQYF
DNA: TGTGCCAGCAGTCCACCGGGACGGGTGAGTAAGCAGTACTTC
D: NA
size: NA
J: TRBJ2-7
V: TRBV11-2

CDR3: CASSDRESTEAFF
DNA: TGTGCCAGCAGTGACCGGGAAAGCACTGAAGCTTTCTTT
D: NA
size: NA
J: TRBJ1-1
V: TRBV6-4

CDR3: CASSYYGEVAKNIQYF
DNA: TGTGCCAGCAGTTACTATGGCGAGGTAGCCAAAAACATTCAGTACTTC
D: NA
size: NA
J: TRBJ2-4
V: TRBV6-6

CDR3: CASSLDRRSYGYTF
DNA: TGTGCCAGCAGTTTGGACAGAAGAAGCTATGGCTACACCTTC
D: NA
size: NA
J: TRBJ1-2
V: TRBV28

CDR3: CASSSRVAGEAFF
DNA: TGTGCCAGCAGCTCCCGGGTAGCGGGAGAGGCGTTCTTC
D: TRBD2
size: NA
J: TRBJ2-1
V: TRBV7-8

CDR3: CASSYTDPFSNTGELFF
DNA: TGTGCCAGTAGTTATACAGACCCCTTCTCGAACACCGGGGAGCTGTTTTTT
D: NA
size: NA
J: TRBJ2-2
V: TRBV19

CDR3: CASSNDRGYEQYF
DNA: TGTGCCAGTAGTAACGACAGGGGCTACGAGCAGTACTTC
D: TRBD1
size: NA
J: TRBJ2-7
V: TRBV19

CDR3: CASSGAGTIKNIQYF
DNA: TGTGCCAGCAGCGGGGCAGGAACCATAAAAAACATTCAGTACTTC
D: NA
size: NA
J: TRBJ2-4
V: TRBV28

CDR3: CASSEATGRGYTF
DNA: TGTGCCAGCAGCGAGGCGACAGGTCGGGGCTACACCTTC
D: NA
size: NA
J: TRBJ1-2
V: TRBV25-1

CDR3: CASSYSAGGNPYEQYF
DNA: TGTGCCAGCAGTTACTCGGCAGGGGGGAACCCCTACGAGCAGTACTTC
D: NA
size: few
J: TRBJ2-7
V: TRBV6-6

CDR3: CASVPAPGSGNTIYF
DNA: TGTGCCAGCGTGCCTGCCCCCGGCTCTGGAAACACCATATATTTT
D: NA
size: once
J: TRBJ1-3
V: TRBV28

CDR3: CASSPGTSIEQFF
DNA: TGTGCCAGCAGCCCCGGGACTAGCATTGAGCAGTTCTTC
D: TRBD2
size: once
J: TRBJ2-1
V: TRBV6-5

CDR3: CASSMEKGSGNTIYF
DNA: TGTGCCAGCAGCATGGAGAAGGGCTCTGGAAACACCATATATTTT
D: NA
size: NA
J: TRBJ1-3
V: TRBV7-8

CDR3: CASRQTSGRGYNEQFF
DNA: TGTGCCAGCAGGCAAACTAGCGGGAGAGGGTACAATGAGCAGTTCTTC
D: TRBD2
size: NA
J: TRBJ2-1
V: TRBV7-2

CDR3: CASSIWAGGSYEQYF
DNA: TGTGCCAGTAGTATTTGGGCGGGAGGATCCTACGAGCAGTACTTC
D: TRBD2
size: NA
J: TRBJ2-7
V: TRBV19

CDR3: CASSLRTGGNYNEQFF
DNA: TGTGCCAGCAGCCTCCGGACAGGGGGGAATTACAATGAGCAGTTCTTC
D: TRBD1
size: NA
J: TRBJ2-1
V: TRBV9

CDR3: CASSTITGTQDEQYF
DNA: TGTGCCAGCAGTACCATAACCGGGACACAGGACGAGCAGTACTTC
D: NA
size: NA
J: TRBJ2-7
V: TRBV28

CDR3: CASTEDRRPGNTIYF
DNA: TGTGCCAGCACGGAGGACAGACGACCTGGAAACACCATATATTTT
D: NA
size: NA
J: TRBJ1-3
V: TRBV11-2

CDR3: CASTVLAGSTGELFF
DNA: TGTGCCAGCACTGTGCTAGCGGGGAGCACCGGGGAGCTGTTTTTT
D: TRBD2
size: NA
J: TRBJ2-2
V: TRBV2

CDR3: CASSLDPLRNYEQYF
DNA: TGTGCCAGCAGTTTAGACCCCTTAAGGAACTACGAGCAGTACTTC
D: NA
size: NA
J: TRBJ2-7
V: TRBV28

CDR3: CASSDGYYEQYF
DNA: TGTGCCAGCAGTGATGGGTACTACGAGCAGTACTTC
D: NA
size: NA
J: TRBJ2-7
V: TRBV6-1

CDR3: CASSQEARPTSADTQYF
DNA: TGTGCCAGCAGCCAAGAGGCAAGACCTACCTCGGCAGATACGCAGTATTTT
D: NA
size: NA
J: TRBJ2-3
V: TRBV4-2

CDR3: CASSRLAGGETQYF
DNA: TGTGCCAGTAGTAGACTAGCGGGGGGTGAGACCCAGTACTTC
D: TRBD2
size: NA
J: TRBJ2-5
V: TRBV19

CDR3: CASSIPGVGGTEAFF
DNA: TGTGCCAGTAGTATCCCGGGGGTCGGGGGCACTGAAGCTTTCTTT
D: NA
size: few
J: TRBJ1-1
V: TRBV19

CDR3: CASREDRNTEAFF
DNA: TGCGCCAGCAGGGAGGACAGGAACACTGAAGCTTTCTTT
D: NA
size: NA
J: TRBJ1-1
V: TRBV10-2

CDR3: CASSLRDRATGELFF
DNA: TGTGCCAGCTCACTCCGGGACAGGGCCACCGGGGAGCTGTTTTTT
D: TRBD1
size: NA
J: TRBJ2-2
V: TRBV18

CDR3: CASSLGHYNQPQHF
DNA: TGTGCCAGCAGCTTGGGACACTATAATCAGCCCCAGCATTTT
D: NA
size: once
J: TRBJ1-5
V: TRBV7-2